The rows below give T cell receptor beta chains drawn from one sample of a study of cytomegalovirus exposure and HLA in healthy donors. Repertoires were generated with immunoSEQ multiplex PCR, while TCRdb's copy carries only in-frame clones and drops some. Among hundreds of thousands of clones, around nine tenths were seen once, and the ten largest hold 2.6%. The sequenced material came from PBMCs. All receptors come from a man aged 18 to 35 in good health and CMV-seronegative. CDR3s include the opening cysteine and the closing phenylalanine or tryptophan. The D gene is left open where the match is weak. Clone size is shown for a subset of rows, as once, few, many or a class of expanded clone.

d_call | j_call | clone_size | v_call | cdr3_nt | cdr3_aa
NA | TRBJ2-7 | once | TRBV4-3 | TGCGCCAGCAGCCAAGAACGACAATCCCACGAGCAGTACTTC | CASSQERQSHEQYF
NA | TRBJ2-7 | NA | TRBV23-1 | TGCGCCAGCCTCCCATGGGGCAGGGATGGGCACGAGCAGTACTTC | CASLPWGRDGHEQYF
NA | TRBJ2-7 | few | TRBV6-5 | TGTGCCAGCAGTTGGACCCAGGGTAGGGAGCAGTACTTC | CASSWTQGREQYF
TRBD1 | TRBJ1-6 | NA | TRBV9 | TGTGCCAGCAGCGTAGAGTGGAGGACAGGGGTCTCACCCCTCCACTTT | CASSVEWRTGVSPLHF
TRBD1 | TRBJ1-2 | once | TRBV6-5 | TGTGCCAGCAGTGGGGGACAGGGGTACCGGGGCTACACCTTC | CASSGGQGYRGYTF
NA | TRBJ2-5 | NA | TRBV28 | TGTGCCAGCAGCTTACGTAACCAAGAGACCCAGTACTTC | CASSLRNQETQYF
NA | TRBJ1-5 | NA | TRBV4-1 | TGCGCCAGCAGGGAGCAGGGAACGGCGTCCGATCAGCCCCAGCATTTT | CASREQGTASDQPQHF
NA | TRBJ2-4 | NA | TRBV21-1 | TGTGCCAGCAGCAAAGATGGCAAAACCAAAAACATTCAGTACTTC | CASSKDGKTKNIQYF
NA | TRBJ2-3 | NA | TRBV5-1 | TGCGCCAGCAGCCCCCAAAGCCATTACACAGATACGCAGTATTTT | CASSPQSHYTDTQYF
NA | TRBJ2-7 | NA | TRBV19 | TGTGCCAGTAGTGGGGCGAGAACCGAGCAGTACTTC | CASSGARTEQYF
TRBD1 | TRBJ1-1 | NA | TRBV7-2 | TGTGCCAGCAGCTGGATGACAGGGCGGACTGAAGCTTTCTTT | CASSWMTGRTEAFF
NA | TRBJ1-6 | NA | TRBV5-4 | TGTGCCAGCAGCTTCGGTAGTTCACCCCTCCACTTT | CASSFGSSPLHF
NA | TRBJ1-1 | NA | TRBV11-2 | TGTGCCAGCAGCTTAGAAGTGGCAGGGATGAACACTGAAGCTTTCTTT | CASSLEVAGMNTEAFF
TRBD1 | TRBJ2-1 | once | TRBV2 | TGTGCCAGCAGTGAAGCGTCCAGGGGGAGGCAGTTCTTC | CASSEASRGRQFF
NA | TRBJ1-6 | NA | TRBV4-3 | TGCGCCACCTCTCCCGGATTCACAGGGAACTCACCCCTCCACTTT | CATSPGFTGNSPLHF
NA | TRBJ1-2 | NA | TRBV25-1 | TGTGCCAGCATAAGAGAAAAAGGCTACACCTTC | CASIREKGYTF
TRBD2 | TRBJ2-7 | NA | TRBV27 | TGTGCCAGCAGTCCGAGCGGGAGGGCCGGCTACGAGCAGTACTTC | CASSPSGRAGYEQYF
TRBD1 | TRBJ1-4 | NA | TRBV27 | TGTGCCATCCTCCGGGACAGTAATGAAAAACTGTTTTTT | CAILRDSNEKLFF
NA | TRBJ2-5 | NA | TRBV7-8 | TGTGCCAGCAGAGTCAGGGGCCAAGAGACCCAGTACTTC | CASRVRGQETQYF
NA | TRBJ2-7 | NA | TRBV7-9 | TGTGCCAGCAGCTTAGCGCACAGTCCCTACGAGCAGTACTTC | CASSLAHSPYEQYF
NA | TRBJ2-7 | NA | TRBV4-3 | TGCGCCAGCAGCCAAGATAACAGGGTGGGCGAGCAGTACTTC | CASSQDNRVGEQYF
TRBD2 | TRBJ2-5 | NA | TRBV19 | TGTGCCAGTAGTGTAGCCGGGACGGCGCGGGAGGACCAGTACTTC | CASSVAGTAREDQYF
NA | TRBJ1-1 | NA | TRBV27 | TGTGCCAGCAGTCCTAATTGGGGCAGGTTCACTGAAGCTTTCTTT | CASSPNWGRFTEAFF
TRBD2 | TRBJ2-1 | NA | TRBV5-1 | TGCGCCAGCAGCAGGGGGACTAGCGGACCTTACAATGAGCAGTTCTTC | CASSRGTSGPYNEQFF
TRBD1 | TRBJ2-7 | NA | TRBV7-2 | TGTGCCAGCAGCTTTACAGGGGACGAGCAGTACTTC | CASSFTGDEQYF
TRBD2 | TRBJ2-1 | NA | TRBV5-4 | TGTGCCAGCAGCTTCGGCGCTAGCGGGATCTTCAATGAGCAGTTCTTC | CASSFGASGIFNEQFF
TRBD1 | TRBJ2-1 | NA | TRBV19 | TGTGCCAGTAGTATGTGGGGGACAGGGGCCAATGAGCAGTTCTTC | CASSMWGTGANEQFF
NA | TRBJ2-7 | NA | TRBV7-2 | TGTGCCAGCACCAGGGGTTACGAGCAGTACTTC | CASTRGYEQYF
NA | TRBJ1-1 | NA | TRBV7-8 | TGTGCCAGCAGCTTCAACAGGGCTGAAGCTTTCTTT | CASSFNRAEAFF
TRBD2 | TRBJ2-7 | NA | TRBV10-3 | TGTGCCATCAGTTGGACCGGGACTAGTACCAACGAGCAGTACTTC | CAISWTGTSTNEQYF
TRBD1 | TRBJ1-6 | few | TRBV30 | TGTGCCTGGAGAAGTGGACAGGGGGATTCACCCCTCCACTTT | CAWRSGQGDSPLHF
NA | TRBJ1-3 | once | TRBV2 | TGTGCCATCATACATACAGTTGGAAACACCATATATTTT | CAIIHTVGNTIYF
NA | TRBJ1-1 | few | TRBV5-1 | TGCGCCAGCAGCTTGACAGGGTTGAACACTGAAGCTTTCTTT | CASSLTGLNTEAFF